The source of this T cell receptor beta chain is a study of cytomegalovirus exposure and HLA in healthy donors. Study-level points and caveats: Presence/absence analyses rested on an assumption that sequencing depth was roughly uniform across donors.

A note on this clone: Its target is not known.

The CDR3 runs 15 residues. V lost 1 base and J lost 3, with 10 bases in between. Per the germline V gene, CDR1 is SGHVS and CDR2 is FQNEAQ. The primer mix had 60 Vbeta and 13 Jbeta primers. Data came from immunoSEQ multiplex PCR; TCRdb stores just in-frame clones and leaves some out. The sample yields roughly 120,000 clones, about four fifths seen once. The J gene is TRBJ1-5, the V gene TRBV7-8, with unresolved D. What was sequenced was PBMCs. This TCR came from a human donor in good health. The CDR3 sequence: CASSLVAADNQPQHF. The CDR3 DNA is TGTGCCAGCAGCTTAGTAGCCGCCGACAATCAGCCCCAGCATTTT.